Each of the 19 T cell receptor beta chains below was sequenced from the same sample in a study of T-cell reconstitution after alpha-beta-depleted transplantation in children. A TCRbeta library incorporating unique molecular identifiers was prepared. MiXCR, applied by TCRdb to the PCR reads, yields one record per CDR3 protein. The sample contains about 540,000 distinct CDR3 sequences, about 16% of which appear only once. The sample was PBMCs from the stem cell graft donor, taken from the stem cell graft. Receptors originate from a human donor who donated a stem cell graft to a child with acute lymphoblastic leukemia.

This clonotype was counted only a few times. This chain joins TRBV10-3 and TRBJ2-7, with D unresolved. The CDR3 consists of 11 residues. V lost 11 bases and J lost 1, with 9 bases in between. Germline V CDR1 and CDR2: ENHRY, SYGVKD. In nucleotides, the CDR3 is TGTGCCGCCAGCCCATCCTACGAGCAGTACTTC. It is translated as CAASPSYEQYF.

The chain is built from TRBV4-1 and TRBJ1-5, with D possibly being TRBD1 (6 bases). This CDR3 is built from 16 residues. Trimming removed 1 base from V and 5 bases from J, with 15 bases in between. Per the germline V gene, CDR1 is MGHRA and CDR2 is YSYEKL. The CDR3: CASSQVPGRGDQPQHF. Written as DNA, the CDR3 is TGCGCCAGCAGCCAAGTGCCTGGGAGGGGGGATCAGCCCCAGCATTTT.

This clonotype was counted ten times or more. CDR3 loop: CASTSRDSTNYGYTF. The DNA for the CDR3 is TGCGCCAGCACCTCCCGGGACAGTACTAACTATGGCTACACCTTC. J is TRBJ1-2 and V is TRBV5-1; 7 bases map to TRBD1. Germline CDR1 SGHRS, CDR2 YFSETQ. The CDR3 sequence is 15 residues long. The V segment lost 6 bases and the J segment 0 bases; nucleotides outside the gene matches: 8.

This clonotype turned up a few times. This chain uses TRBV20-1 with TRBJ2-7; TRBD2 is a possible D gene (6 bases). V was trimmed by 6 bases and J by 3 bases, leaving 12 bases between them. CDR3 length: 12 residues. Germline V gene data show CDR1 as DFQATT and CDR2 as SNEGSKA (reference sequence). For the CDR3, the DNA is TGCAGTGCAAACTTGGAGGGCTACGAGCAGTACTTC. Protein sequence: CSANLEGYEQYF.

This chain joins TRBV27 and TRBJ1-3; no definite D call. The CDR3 runs to 18 residues. CDR1 and CDR2 from the germline V gene are MNHEY and SMNVEV (reference sequence). Trimming stripped 0 bases from V and 0 bases from J, with 15 bases between. This CDR3 reads CASSLSMPQSFSGNTIYF. CDR3 DNA sequence: TGTGCCAGCAGTTTATCCATGCCTCAAAGCTTCTCTGGAAACACCATATATTTT.

The chain combines TRBV12-3 or TRBV12-4 with TRBJ1-1, with no clear D. The length of the CDR3 is 12 residues. Trimming took 3 bases from V and 6 from J, leaving 8 bases between them. The CDR3 DNA is TGTGCCAGCAGTTTTGGTCTCTCTGAAGCTTTCTTT. Protein sequence: CASSFGLSEAFF.

V usage is TRBV5-1 and J usage is TRBJ2-7; D is possibly TRBD1 (6 bases). Germline V gives CDR1 SGHRS, CDR2 YFSETQ. The CDR3 is 14 residues long. The V end was cut by 4 bases, the J end by 3 bases, with 14 bases between. Written as DNA, the CDR3 is TGCGCCAGCAGCACCTTACAGGGCGACTACGAGCAGTACTTC. Residues: CASSTLQGDYEQYF.

This clonotype was detected only a few times. The V gene is TRBV4-1, the J gene TRBJ1-5, with a possible D match to TRBD1 (5 bases). CDR3 size: 15 residues. Per the germline V gene, CDR1 is MGHRA and CDR2 is YSYEKL. With 3 bases removed from V and 0 bases from J, the gap between germline ends came to 9 bases. The CDR3 protein is CASSHQTDSNQPQHF. The CDR3 DNA reads TGCGCCAGCAGCCATCAGACAGATAGCAATCAGCCCCAGCATTTT.

This clonotype was counted only a few times. This rearrangement joins TRBV12-3 or TRBV12-4 to TRBJ2-5, with D possibly being TRBD2 (6 bases). V lost 4 bases and J lost 1, with 13 bases in between. This CDR3 has 15 residues. CDR3 sequence: CASSSLGGPQETQYF. CDR3 bases: TGTGCCAGCAGTTCCCTCGGAGGGCCCCAAGAGACCCAGTACTTC.

This clonotype turned up a few times. The CDR3: CASSLGSGPSSGANVLTF. CDR3 DNA sequence: TGCGCCAGCAGCTTGGGGTCAGGGCCCTCCTCTGGGGCCAACGTCCTGACTTTC. The chain links TRBV5-1 to TRBJ2-6; weak D call: TRBD1 (5 bases). The CDR3 length is 18 residues. V shed 0 bases and J shed 0 bases, with 13 bases lying between them. CDR1 SGHRS and CDR2 YFSETQ come from the germline V gene.

This chain uses TRBV3-1 with TRBJ1-1, with D possibly being TRBD1 (5 bases). From germline, CDR1 is LGHDT and CDR2 YNNKEL (reference sequence). This CDR3 region has 16 residues. With 0 bases removed from V and 3 bases from J, the gap between germline ends came to 14 bases. The CDR3 DNA sequence: TGTGCCAGCAGCCAAGAGGGACCTTACGGTGACACTGAAGCTTTCTTT. It encodes CASSQEGPYGDTEAFF.

This clonotype was recorded only once. The chain is built from TRBV29-1 and TRBJ2-1; 7 bases align to TRBD2. The CDR3 totals 19 residues. Germline trimming cut 3 bases from V and 4 bases from J; bases unmatched to any gene: 21. In germline, CDR1 is SQVTM, CDR2 ANQGSEA. The CDR3 sequence is CSVDGAGVVAPGTYNEQFF. The CDR3 nucleotides read TGCAGCGTTGATGGGGCGGGAGTAGTCGCCCCGGGAACTTACAATGAGCAGTTCTTC.

The chain joins TRBV7-9 to TRBJ2-5, with TRBD2 as a possible D gene (6 bases). The CDR3 has 15 amino acids. Trimming took off 1 base at V and 7 bases at J, with 16 bases between the two ends. Looked up from germline, CDR1 is SEHNR and CDR2 is FQNEAQ (reference sequence). This CDR3 reads CASSLGGTARGTQYF. The CDR3 nucleotides read TGTGCCAGCAGCTTAGGAGGGACTGCCCGTGGGACCCAGTACTTC.

This clonotype was detected only a few times. The chain combines TRBV29-1 with TRBJ2-5; D assignment may be TRBD1 or TRBD2 (5 bases each). The CDR3 consists of 12 residues. Trimming took 6 bases from V and 5 from J, leaving 13 bases between them. Looked up from germline, CDR1 is SQVTM and CDR2 is ANQGSEA. The CDR3 spells CSVSRDRETQYF. For the CDR3, the DNA is TGCAGCGTATCCCGGGACCGGGAGACCCAGTACTTC.

The rearrangement joins TRBV25-1 to TRBJ1-5, with a possible D match to TRBD1 (5 bases). Germline V gene lookup returns CDR1 MGHDK and CDR2 SYGVNS. This CDR3 is built from 13 residues. The germline V and J ends were trimmed by 8 bases and 8 bases, with 16 bases remaining between them. DNA of the CDR3: TGTGCCAGCGAAGGGGCCTACGGGGAGCCCCAGCATTTT. It is translated as CASEGAYGEPQHF.

This rearrangement joins TRBV7-6 to TRBJ2-7; no firm D call. V was cut by 5 bases and J by 3 bases, with 11 bases left in between. The CDR3 is 13 residues long. Germline assignment: CDR1 SGHVS and CDR2 FNYEAQ. The CDR3, as DNA: TGTGCCAGCAGCGCGATCTCAAGCTACGAGCAGTACTTC. It is translated as CASSAISSYEQYF.

This clonotype was seen a few times. The rearrangement joins TRBV5-1 to TRBJ1-1; D unresolved. From germline, CDR1 is SGHRS and CDR2 YFSETQ. With 0 bases removed from V and 4 bases from J, the gap between germline ends came to 13 bases. The CDR3 has 15 amino acids. The CDR3 DNA sequence: TGCGCCAGCAGCTTGGTTCAGCTAGGGAGCACTGAAGCTTTCTTT. Encoded protein: CASSLVQLGSTEAFF.

There are a few counts of this clonotype. The rearrangement joins TRBV24-1 to TRBJ2-3; 10 bases line up with TRBD2. Germline V lookup: CDR1 KGHDR, CDR2 SFDVKD. The junction had 4 bases not matched to a gene; V was cut back by 7 bases and J by 4 bases. This CDR3 has 14 amino acids. The CDR3 protein is CATSLAGGPDTQYF. CDR3 sequence (DNA): TGTGCCACCAGCTTAGCGGGAGGTCCAGATACGCAGTATTTT.

The CDR3 DNA reads TGTGCCATCAGTGAGCCGGGGAGGTCGGACAGGGGCACCTACGAGCAGTACTTC. Amino acids: CAISEPGRSDRGTYEQYF. The chain links TRBV10-3 to TRBJ2-7; TRBD1 matches 9 bases. The CDR3 extends over 18 amino acids. Per germline, CDR1 ENHRY and CDR2 SYGVKD. V gave up 2 bases and J gave up 2 bases; unmatched junction bases: 13.